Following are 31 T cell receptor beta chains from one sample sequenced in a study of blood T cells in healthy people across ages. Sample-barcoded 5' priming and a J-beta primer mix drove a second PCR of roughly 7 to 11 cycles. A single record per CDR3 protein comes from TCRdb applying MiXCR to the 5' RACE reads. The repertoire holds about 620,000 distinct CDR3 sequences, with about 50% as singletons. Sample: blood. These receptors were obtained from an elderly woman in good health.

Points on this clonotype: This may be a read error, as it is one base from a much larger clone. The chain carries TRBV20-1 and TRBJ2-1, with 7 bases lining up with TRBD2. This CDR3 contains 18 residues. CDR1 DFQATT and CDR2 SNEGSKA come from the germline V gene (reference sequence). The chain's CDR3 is CNAHRMGPSGNSYNEQFF. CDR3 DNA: TGCAATGCTCATCGGATGGGGCCTAGCGGCAACTCCTACAATGAGCAGTTCTTC.

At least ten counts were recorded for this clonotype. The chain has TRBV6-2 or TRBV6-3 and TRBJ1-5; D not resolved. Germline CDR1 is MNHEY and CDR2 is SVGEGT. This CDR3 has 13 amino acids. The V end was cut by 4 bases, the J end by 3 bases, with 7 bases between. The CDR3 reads CASSSTSNQPQHF. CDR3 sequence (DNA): TGTGCCAGCAGTTCGACTTCCAATCAGCCCCAGCATTTT.

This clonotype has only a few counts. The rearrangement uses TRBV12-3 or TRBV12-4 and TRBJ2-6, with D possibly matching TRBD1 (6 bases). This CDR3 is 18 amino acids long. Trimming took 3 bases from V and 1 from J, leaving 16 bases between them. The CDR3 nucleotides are TGTGCCAGCAGTTTCAGGGGAACAGTTAGATCTGGGGCCAACGTCCTGACTTTC. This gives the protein CASSFRGTVRSGANVLTF.

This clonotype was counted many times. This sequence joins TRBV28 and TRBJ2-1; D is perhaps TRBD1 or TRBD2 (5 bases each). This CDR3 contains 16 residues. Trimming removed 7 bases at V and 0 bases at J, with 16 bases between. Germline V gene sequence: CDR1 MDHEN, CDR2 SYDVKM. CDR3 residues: CASINFGGGSYNEQFF. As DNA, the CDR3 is TGTGCCAGCATAAATTTTGGGGGTGGCTCCTACAATGAGCAGTTCTTC.

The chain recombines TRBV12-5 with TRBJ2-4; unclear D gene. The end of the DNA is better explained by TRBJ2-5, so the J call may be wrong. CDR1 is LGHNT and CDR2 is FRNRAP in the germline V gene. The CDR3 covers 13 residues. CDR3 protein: CASGLVLVETQYF. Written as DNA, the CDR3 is TGTGCTAGTGGTTTGGTATTAGTGGAGACCCAGTACTTC.

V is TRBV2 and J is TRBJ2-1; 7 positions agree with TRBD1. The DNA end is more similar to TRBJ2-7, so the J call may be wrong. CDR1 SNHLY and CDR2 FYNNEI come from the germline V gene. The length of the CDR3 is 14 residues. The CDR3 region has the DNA TGTGCCAGCAATAGACAGGGCGTTCACAATGAGCAGTACTTC. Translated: CASNRQGVHNEQYF.

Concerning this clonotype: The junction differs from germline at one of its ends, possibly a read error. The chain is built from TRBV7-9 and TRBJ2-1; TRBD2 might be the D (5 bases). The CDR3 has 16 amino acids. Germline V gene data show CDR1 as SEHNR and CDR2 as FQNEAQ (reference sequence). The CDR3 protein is CASSSRRRAAYNEQFF. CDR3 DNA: TGCGCCAGCAGCAGCCGTAGACGAGCGGCATACAATGAGCAGTTCTTC. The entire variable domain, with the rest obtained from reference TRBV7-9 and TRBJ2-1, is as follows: DTGVSQNPRHKITKRGQNVTFRCDPISEHNRLYWYRQTLGQGPEFLTYFQNEAQLEKSRLLSDRFSAERPKGSFSTLEIQRTEQGDSAMYLCASSSRRRAAYNEQFFGPGTRLTVL.

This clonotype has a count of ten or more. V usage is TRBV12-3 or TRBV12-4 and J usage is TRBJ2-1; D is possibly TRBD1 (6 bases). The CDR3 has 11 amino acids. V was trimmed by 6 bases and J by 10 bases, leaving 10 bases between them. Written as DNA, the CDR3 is TGTGCCAGCAGACACGGGACAGAGCAGTTCTTC. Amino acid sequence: CASRHGTEQFF.

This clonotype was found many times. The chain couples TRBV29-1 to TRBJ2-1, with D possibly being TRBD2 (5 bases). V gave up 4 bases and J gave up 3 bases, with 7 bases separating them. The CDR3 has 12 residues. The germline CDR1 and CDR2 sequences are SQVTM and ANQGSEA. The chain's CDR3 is CSVVRGYNEQFF. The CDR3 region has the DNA TGCAGCGTTGTACGGGGCTACAATGAGCAGTTCTTC.

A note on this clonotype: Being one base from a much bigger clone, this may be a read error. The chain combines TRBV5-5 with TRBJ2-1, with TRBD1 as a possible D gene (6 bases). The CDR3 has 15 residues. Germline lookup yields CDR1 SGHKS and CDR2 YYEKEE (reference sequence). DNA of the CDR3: TGTGCCAGCAGCTTGTCCCCACAGGGCGAGAATGGGCAGTTCTTC. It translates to CASSLSPQGENGQFF.

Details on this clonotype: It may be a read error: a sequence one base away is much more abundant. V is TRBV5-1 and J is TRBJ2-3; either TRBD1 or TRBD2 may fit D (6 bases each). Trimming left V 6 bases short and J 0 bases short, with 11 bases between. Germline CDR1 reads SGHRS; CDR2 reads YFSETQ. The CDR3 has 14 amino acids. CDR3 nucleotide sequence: TGCGCCAGCAAGGGGGGCGCCAGCACAGATACGCAGTATTTT. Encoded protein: CASKGGASTDTQYF.

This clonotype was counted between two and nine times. The CDR3 loop reads CASPRQGGTEAFF. The CDR3 DNA follows: TGTGCCAGTCCGCGACAGGGCGGCACTGAAGCTTTCTTT. V is TRBV12-3 or TRBV12-4 and J is TRBJ1-1, with 7 bases identical to TRBD1. V trimming: 9 bases; J trimming: 4 bases; junction bases outside the gene matches: 8. This CDR3 has 13 amino acids.

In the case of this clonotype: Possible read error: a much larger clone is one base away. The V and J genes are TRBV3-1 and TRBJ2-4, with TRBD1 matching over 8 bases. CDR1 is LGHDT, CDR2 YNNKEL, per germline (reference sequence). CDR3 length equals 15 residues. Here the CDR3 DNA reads TGTGCCAGCAGCAGGACAGGGACGGCCAAAGACATTCAGTACTTC. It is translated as CASSRTGTAKDIQYF.

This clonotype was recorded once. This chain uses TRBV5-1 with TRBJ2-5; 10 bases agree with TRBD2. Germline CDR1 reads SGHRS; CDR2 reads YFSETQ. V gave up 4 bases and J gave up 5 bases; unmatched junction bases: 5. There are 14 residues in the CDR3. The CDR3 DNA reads TGCGCCAGCAGCAGTGTACTAGCGGGGGAGACCCAGTACTTC. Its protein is CASSSVLAGETQYF.

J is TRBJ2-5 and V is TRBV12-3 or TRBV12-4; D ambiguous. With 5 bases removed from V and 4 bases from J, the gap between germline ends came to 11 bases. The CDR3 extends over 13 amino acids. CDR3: CASSVVSPETQYF. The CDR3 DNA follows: TGTGCCAGCAGTGTAGTTTCGCCAGAGACCCAGTACTTC.

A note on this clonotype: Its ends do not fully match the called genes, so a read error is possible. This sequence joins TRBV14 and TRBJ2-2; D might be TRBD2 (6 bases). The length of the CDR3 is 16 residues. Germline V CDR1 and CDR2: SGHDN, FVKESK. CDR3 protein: CASSSRPGRITGGLFF. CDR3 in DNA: TGTGCCAGCAGCAGCCGTCCGGGGCGCATCACCGGGGGGCTGTTTTTT.

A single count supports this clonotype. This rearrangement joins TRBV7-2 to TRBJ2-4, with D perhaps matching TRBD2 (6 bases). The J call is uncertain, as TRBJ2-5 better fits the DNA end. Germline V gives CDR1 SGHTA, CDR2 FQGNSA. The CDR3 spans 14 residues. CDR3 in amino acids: CASTPPGGIETQYF. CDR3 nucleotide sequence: TGTGCCAGCACCCCACCCGGGGGAATAGAGACCCAGTACTTC.

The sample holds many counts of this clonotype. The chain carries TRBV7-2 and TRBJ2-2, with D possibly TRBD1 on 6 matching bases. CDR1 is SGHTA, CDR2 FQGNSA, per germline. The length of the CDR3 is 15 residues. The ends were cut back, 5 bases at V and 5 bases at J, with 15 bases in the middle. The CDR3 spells CASSLRTVGTGELFF. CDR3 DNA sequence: TGTGCCAGCAGCCTGAGGACAGTTGGTACCGGGGAGCTGTTTTTT. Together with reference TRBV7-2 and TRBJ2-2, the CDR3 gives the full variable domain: GAGVSQSPSNKVTEKGKDVELRCDPISGHTALYWYRQSLGQGLEFLIYFQGNSAPDKSGLPSDRFSAERTGGSVSTLTIQRTQQEDSAVYLCASSLRTVGTGELFFGEGSRLTVL.

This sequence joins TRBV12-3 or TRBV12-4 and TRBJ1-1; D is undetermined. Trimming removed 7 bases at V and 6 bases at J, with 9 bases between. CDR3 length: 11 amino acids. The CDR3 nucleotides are TGTGCCAGCAAGGAAGGGCCTGAAGCTTTCTTT. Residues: CASKEGPEAFF.

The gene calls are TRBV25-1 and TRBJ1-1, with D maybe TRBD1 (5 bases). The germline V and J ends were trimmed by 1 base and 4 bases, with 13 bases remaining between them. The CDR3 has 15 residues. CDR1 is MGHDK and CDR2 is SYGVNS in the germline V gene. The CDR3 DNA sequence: TGTGCCAGCAGTGAATGGAGGGGAGCATCCACTGAAGCTTTCTTT. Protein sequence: CASSEWRGASTEAFF.

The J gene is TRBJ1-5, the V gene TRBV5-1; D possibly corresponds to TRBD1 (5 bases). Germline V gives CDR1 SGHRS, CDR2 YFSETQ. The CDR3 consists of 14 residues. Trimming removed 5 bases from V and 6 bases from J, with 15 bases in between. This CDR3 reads CASRPGTVIQPQHF. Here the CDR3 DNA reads TGCGCCAGCAGACCCGGGACTGTGATTCAGCCCCAGCATTTT.

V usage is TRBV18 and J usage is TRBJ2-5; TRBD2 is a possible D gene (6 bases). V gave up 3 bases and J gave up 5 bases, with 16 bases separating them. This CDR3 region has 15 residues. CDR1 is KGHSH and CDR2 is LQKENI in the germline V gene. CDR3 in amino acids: CASSPLGAGYETQYF. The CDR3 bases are TGTGCCAGCTCACCGTTAGGAGCGGGTTATGAGACCCAGTACTTC. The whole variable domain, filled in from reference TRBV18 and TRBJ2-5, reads NAGVMQNPRHLVRRRGQEARLRCSPMKGHSHVYWYRQLPEEGLKFMVYLQKENIIDESGMPKERFSAEFPKEGPSILRIQQVVRGDSAAYFCASSPLGAGYETQYFGPGTRLLVL.

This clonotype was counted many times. CDR3 residues: CASSEYRGYSDTQYF. The CDR3 bases are TGTGCCAGCAGTGAATACCGGGGCTATTCGGATACGCAGTATTTT. This chain joins TRBV25-1 and TRBJ2-3; either TRBD1 or TRBD2 may supply D (5 bases each). V lost 0 bases to trimming and J lost 6 bases, with 13 bases between them. The CDR3 has 15 amino acids. The germline gives CDR1 MGHDK, CDR2 SYGVNS.

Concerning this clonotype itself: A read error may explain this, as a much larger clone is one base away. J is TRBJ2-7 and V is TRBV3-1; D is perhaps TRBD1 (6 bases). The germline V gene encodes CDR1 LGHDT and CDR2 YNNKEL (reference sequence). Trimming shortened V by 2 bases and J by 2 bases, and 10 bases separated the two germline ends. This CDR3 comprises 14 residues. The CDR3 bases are TGTGCCAGCAGCCAACCCCGGACAGCCTACGAGCAGTACTTC. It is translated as CASSQPRTAYEQYF.

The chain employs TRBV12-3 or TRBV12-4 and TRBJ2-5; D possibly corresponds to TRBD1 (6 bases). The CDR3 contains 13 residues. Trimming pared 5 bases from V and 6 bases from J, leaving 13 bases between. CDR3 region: CASSVAGAKTQYF. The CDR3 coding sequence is TGTGCCAGCAGTGTCGCAGGGGCCAAGACCCAGTACTTC.

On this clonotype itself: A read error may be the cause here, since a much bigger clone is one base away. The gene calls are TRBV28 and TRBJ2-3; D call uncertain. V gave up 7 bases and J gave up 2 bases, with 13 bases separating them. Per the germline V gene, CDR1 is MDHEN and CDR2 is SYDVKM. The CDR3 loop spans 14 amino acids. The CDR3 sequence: CASNSTENTDTQYF. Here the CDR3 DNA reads TGTGCCAGCAATTCCACAGAGAACACAGATACGCAGTATTTT.

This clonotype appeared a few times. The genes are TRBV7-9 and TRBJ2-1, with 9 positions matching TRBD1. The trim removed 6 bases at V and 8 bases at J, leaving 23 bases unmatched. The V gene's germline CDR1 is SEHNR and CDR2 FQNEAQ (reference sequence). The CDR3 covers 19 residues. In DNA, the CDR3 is TGTGCCAGCAGTCGTCCGAGGACAGGGGTCAGTATTCGGGCCTATGAGCAGTTCTTC. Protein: CASSRPRTGVSIRAYEQFF. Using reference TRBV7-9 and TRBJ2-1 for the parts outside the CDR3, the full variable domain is DTGVSQNPRHKITKRGQNVTFRCDPISEHNRLYWYRQTLGQGPEFLTYFQNEAQLEKSRLLSDRFSAERPKGSFSTLEIQRTEQGDSAMYLCASSRPRTGVSIRAYEQFFGPGTRLTVL.

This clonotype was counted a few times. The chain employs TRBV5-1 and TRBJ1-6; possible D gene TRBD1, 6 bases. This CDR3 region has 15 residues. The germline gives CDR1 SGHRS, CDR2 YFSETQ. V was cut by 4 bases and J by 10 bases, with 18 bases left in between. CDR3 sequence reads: CASSETTGKESPLHF. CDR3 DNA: TGCGCCAGCAGCGAAACCACAGGGAAGGAATCACCCCTCCACTTT.

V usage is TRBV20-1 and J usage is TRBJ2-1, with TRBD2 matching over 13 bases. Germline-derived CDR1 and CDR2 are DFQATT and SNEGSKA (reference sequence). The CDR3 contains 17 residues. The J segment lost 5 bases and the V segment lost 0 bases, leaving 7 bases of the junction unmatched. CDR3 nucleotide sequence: TGCAGTGCTAGAGATTTGGAGGGACTAGCGGGAAACAATGAGCAGTTCTTC. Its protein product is CSARDLEGLAGNNEQFF.

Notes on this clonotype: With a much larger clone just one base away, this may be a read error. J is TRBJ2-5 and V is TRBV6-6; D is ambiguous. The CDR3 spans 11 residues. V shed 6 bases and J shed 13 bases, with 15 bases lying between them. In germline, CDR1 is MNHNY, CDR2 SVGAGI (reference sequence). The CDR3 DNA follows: TGTGCCAGCAGCCAGCGCTACGAGCGGTACTTC. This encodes CASSQRYERYF.

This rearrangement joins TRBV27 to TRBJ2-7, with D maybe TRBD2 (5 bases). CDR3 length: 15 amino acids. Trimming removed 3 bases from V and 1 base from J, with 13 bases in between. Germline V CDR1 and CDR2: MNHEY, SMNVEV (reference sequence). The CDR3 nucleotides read TGTGCCAGCAGTTTCAGCGGCGGGCGGTCCTACGAGCAGTACTTC. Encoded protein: CASSFSGGRSYEQYF.